Here is one TCR beta chain with its context. The antigen remains unidentified. This specimen comes from a study of cytomegalovirus exposure and HLA in healthy donors. As for the study in general: An analysis done earlier identified some 120 million unique TCR beta sequences from 200 million or so T cells.

PCR primers comprised 60 Vbeta and 13 Jbeta primers. Clones were sequenced by immunoSEQ multiplex PCR, and TCRdb holds only the in-frame ones, with some missing. The sample yields 150,000 to 200,000 clones, over 75% seen once. Findings of the study overall: In a later analysis, most CMV-associated TCR beta chains appeared HLA-restricted. Accurate prediction of most subjects' HLA-A and HLA-B alleles from TCR beta sequences was reported.

The CDR3 sequence is 14 residues long. Germline CDR1 is MNHNS and CDR2 is SASEGT. V gave up 4 bases and J gave up 3 bases, with 12 bases separating them. The sample was PBMCs. The sequence came from a woman aged 45-65 years in good health and CMV-seronegative. This chain links TRBV6-1 with TRBJ1-1; D perhaps matches TRBD1 (5 bases). CDR3 DNA sequence: TGTGCCAGCAGTGTTATTGCGGGGGACACTGAAGCTTTCTTT. Translation gives CASSVIAGDTEAFF.